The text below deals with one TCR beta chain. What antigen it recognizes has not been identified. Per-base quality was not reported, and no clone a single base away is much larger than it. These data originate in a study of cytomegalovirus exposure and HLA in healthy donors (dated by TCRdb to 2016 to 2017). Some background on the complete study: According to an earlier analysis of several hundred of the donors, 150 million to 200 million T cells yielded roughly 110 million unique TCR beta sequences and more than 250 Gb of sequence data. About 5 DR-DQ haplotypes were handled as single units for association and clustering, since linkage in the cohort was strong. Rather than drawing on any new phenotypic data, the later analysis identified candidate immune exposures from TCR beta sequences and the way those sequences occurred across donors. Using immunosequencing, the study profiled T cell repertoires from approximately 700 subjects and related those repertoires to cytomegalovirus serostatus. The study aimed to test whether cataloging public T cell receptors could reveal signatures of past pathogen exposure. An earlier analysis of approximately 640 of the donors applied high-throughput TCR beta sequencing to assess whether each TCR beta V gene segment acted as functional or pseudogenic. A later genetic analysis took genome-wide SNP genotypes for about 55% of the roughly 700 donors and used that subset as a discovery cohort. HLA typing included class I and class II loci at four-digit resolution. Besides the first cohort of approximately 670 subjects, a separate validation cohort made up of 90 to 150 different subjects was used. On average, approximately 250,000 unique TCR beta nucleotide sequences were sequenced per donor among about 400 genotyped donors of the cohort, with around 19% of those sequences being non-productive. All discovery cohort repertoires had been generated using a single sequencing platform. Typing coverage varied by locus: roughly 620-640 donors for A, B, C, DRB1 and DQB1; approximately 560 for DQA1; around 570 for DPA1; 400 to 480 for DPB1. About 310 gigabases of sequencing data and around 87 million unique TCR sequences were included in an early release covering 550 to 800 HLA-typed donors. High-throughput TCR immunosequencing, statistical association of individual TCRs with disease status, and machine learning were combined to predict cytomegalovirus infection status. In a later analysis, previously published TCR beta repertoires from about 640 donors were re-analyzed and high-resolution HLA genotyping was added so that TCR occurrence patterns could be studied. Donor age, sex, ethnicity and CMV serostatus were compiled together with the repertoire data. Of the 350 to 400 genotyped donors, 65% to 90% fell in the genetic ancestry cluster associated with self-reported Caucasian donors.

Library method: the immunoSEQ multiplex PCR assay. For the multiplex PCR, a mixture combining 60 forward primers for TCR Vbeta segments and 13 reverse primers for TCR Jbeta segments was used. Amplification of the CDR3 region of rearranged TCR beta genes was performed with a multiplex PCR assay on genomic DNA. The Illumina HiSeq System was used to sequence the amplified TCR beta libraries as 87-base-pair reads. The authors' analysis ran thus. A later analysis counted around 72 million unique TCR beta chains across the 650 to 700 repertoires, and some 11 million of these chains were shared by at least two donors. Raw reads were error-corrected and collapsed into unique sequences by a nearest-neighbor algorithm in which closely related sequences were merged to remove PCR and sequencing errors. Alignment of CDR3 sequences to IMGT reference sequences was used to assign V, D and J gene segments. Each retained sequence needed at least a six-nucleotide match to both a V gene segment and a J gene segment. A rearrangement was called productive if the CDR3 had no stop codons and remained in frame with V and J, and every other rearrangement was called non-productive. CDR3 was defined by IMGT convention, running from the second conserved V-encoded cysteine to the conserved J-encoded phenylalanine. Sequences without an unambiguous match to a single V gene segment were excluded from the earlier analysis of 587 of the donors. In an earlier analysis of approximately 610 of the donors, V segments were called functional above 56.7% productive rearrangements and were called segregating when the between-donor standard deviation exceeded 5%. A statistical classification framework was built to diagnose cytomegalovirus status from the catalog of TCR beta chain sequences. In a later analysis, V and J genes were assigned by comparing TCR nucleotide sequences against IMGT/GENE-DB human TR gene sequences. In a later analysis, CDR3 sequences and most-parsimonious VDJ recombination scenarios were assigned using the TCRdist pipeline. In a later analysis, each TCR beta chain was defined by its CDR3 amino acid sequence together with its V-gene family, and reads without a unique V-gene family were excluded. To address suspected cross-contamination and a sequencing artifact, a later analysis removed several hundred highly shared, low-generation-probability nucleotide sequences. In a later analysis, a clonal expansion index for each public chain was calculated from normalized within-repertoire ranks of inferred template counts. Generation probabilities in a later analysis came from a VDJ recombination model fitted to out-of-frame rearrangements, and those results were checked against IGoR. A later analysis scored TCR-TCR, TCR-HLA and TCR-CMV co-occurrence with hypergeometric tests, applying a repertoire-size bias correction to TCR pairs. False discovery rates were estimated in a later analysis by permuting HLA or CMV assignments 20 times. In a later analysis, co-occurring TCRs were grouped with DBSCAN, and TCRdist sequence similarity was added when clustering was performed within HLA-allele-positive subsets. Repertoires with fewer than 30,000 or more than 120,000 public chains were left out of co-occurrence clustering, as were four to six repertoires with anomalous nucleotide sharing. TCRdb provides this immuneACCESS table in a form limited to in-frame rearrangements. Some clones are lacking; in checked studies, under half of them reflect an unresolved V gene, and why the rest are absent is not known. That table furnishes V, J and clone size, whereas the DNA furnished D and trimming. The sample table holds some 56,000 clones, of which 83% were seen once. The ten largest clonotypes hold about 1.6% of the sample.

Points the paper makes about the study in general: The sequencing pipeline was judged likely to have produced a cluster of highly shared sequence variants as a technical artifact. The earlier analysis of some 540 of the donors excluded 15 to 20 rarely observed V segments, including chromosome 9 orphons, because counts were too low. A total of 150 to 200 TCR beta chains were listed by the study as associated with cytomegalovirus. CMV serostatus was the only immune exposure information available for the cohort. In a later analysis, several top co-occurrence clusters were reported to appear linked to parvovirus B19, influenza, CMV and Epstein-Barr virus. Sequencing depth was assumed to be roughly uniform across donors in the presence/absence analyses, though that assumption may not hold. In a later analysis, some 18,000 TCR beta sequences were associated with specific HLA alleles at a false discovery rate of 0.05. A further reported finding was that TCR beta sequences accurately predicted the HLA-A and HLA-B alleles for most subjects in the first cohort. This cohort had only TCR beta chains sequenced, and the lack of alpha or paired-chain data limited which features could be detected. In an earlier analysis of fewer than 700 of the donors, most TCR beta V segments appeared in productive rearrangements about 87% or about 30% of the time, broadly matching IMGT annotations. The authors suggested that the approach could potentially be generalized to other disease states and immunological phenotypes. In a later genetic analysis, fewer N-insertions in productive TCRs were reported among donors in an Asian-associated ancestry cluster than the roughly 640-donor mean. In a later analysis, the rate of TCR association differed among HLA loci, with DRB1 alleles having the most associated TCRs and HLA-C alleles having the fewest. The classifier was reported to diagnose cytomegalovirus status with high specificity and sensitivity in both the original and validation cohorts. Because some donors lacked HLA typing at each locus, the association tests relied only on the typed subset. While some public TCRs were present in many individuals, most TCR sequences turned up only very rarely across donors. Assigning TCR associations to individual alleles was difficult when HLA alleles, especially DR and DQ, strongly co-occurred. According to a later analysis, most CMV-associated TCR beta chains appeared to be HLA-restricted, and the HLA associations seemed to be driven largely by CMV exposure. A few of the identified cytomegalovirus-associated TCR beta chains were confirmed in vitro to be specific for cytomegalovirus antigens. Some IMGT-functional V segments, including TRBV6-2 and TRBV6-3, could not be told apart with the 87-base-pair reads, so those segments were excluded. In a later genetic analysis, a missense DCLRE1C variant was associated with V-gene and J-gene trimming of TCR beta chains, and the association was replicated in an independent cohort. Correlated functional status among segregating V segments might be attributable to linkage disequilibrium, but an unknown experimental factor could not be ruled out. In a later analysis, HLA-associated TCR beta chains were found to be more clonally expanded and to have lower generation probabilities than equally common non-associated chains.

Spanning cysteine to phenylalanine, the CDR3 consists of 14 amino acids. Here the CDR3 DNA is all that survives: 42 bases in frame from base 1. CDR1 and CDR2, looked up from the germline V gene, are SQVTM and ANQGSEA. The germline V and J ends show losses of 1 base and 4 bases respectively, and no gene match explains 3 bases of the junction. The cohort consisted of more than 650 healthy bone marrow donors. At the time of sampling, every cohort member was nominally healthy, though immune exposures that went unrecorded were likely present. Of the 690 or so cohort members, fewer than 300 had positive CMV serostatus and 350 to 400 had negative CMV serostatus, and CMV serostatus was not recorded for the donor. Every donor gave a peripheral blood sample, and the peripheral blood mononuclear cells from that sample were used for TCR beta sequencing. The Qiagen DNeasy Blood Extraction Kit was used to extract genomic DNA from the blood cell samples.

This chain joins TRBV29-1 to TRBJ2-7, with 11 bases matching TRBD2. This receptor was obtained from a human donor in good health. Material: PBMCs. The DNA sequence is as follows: TGCAGCGTTGAAGGGCTAGCGGGAGGTTACGAGCAGTACTTC. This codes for CSVEGLAGGYEQYF.